The 22 T cell receptor beta chains given below trace back to one sample, sequenced in a study of blood T cell repertoires in COVID-19. Data came from immunoSEQ multiplex PCR; TCRdb stores just in-frame clones and leaves some out. This table has 35,000 to 45,000 clones, about nine tenths appearing once. Sequenced input: peripheral blood. The receptor set was obtained from a woman aged 80 or over with acute or convalescent COVID-19.

The chain joins TRBV12-3 or TRBV12-4 to TRBJ1-2; D is uncertain. CDR3 length: 12 amino acids. V shed 0 bases and J shed 8 bases, with 7 bases lying between them. Here the CDR3 DNA reads TGTGCCAGCAGTTTAGCCACGGTAGGCTACACCTTC. It specifies CASSLATVGYTF.

This chain connects TRBV16 to TRBJ1-2, with 11 positions matching TRBD1. Germline V gives CDR1 KGHSY, CDR2 FQNENV. V lost 4 bases to trimming and J lost 1 base; unmatched junction nucleotides: 14. This CDR3 contains 19 residues. This CDR3 reads CASSLKLGGQGAHNYGYTF. In DNA form, the CDR3 reads TGTGCCAGCAGCCTAAAACTCGGAGGACAGGGGGCCCATAACTATGGCTACACCTTC.

The J gene is TRBJ1-2, the V gene TRBV6-5; perhaps TRBD1 as D (5 bases). This CDR3 contains 15 residues. Trimming left V 2 bases short and J 5 bases short, with 15 bases between. In germline, CDR1 is MNHEY, CDR2 SVGAGI. The CDR3 loop reads CASSYRGDRRYGYTF. Here the CDR3 DNA reads TGTGCCAGCAGTTACCGCGGGGACCGCCGATATGGCTACACCTTC.

The chain carries TRBV4-2 and TRBJ2-2; maybe TRBD2 (5 bases). The CDR3 totals 16 residues. Trimming took 1 base from V and 0 from J, leaving 9 bases between them. Looked up from germline, CDR1 is LGHNA and CDR2 is YNFKEQ. CDR3 nucleotide sequence: TGTGCCAGCAGCCAAGTTACGGGGTCGAACACCGGGGAGCTGTTTTTT. Its protein product is CASSQVTGSNTGELFF.

The chain employs TRBV11-2 and TRBJ1-6, with TRBD1 matching 8 bases. Germline V gene lookup returns CDR1 SGHAT and CDR2 FQNNGV. After removal of 0 bases from V and 4 bases from J, the junction contained 11 bases not matched to a gene. This CDR3 has 19 amino acids. CDR3 in DNA: TGTGCCAGCAGCTTAGATCCCCGGACAGGGCCAGGTTATAATTCACCCCTCCACTTT. This codes for CASSLDPRTGPGYNSPLHF.

J is TRBJ2-1 and V is TRBV5-1; 9 bases are a match to TRBD2. J was trimmed by 4 bases and V by 7 bases; bases with no gene match: 6. The CDR3 contains 14 residues. Germline CDR1 and CDR2: SGHRS and YFSETQ. CDR3 DNA: TGCGCCAGCGGGAGCGGGGGGCCTTACAATGAGCAGTTCTTC. The encoded protein is CASGSGGPYNEQFF. Using reference TRBV5-1 and TRBJ2-1 for the parts outside the CDR3, the full variable domain is KAGVTQTPRYLIKTRGQQVTLSCSPISGHRSVSWYQQTPGQGLQFLFEYFSETQRNKGNFPGRFSGRQFSNSRSEMNVSTLELGDSALYLCASGSGGPYNEQFFGPGTRLTVL.

V is TRBV5-8 and J is TRBJ1-5; D unresolved. The ends were cut back, 1 base at V and 0 bases at J, with 14 bases in the middle. Germline V gene lookup returns CDR1 SGHTS and CDR2 YDEGEE. The length of the CDR3 is 17 residues. CDR3 nucleotides: TGTGCCAGCAGCTTGTACCAAATCGGGGATAGCAATCAGCCCCAGCATTTT. Translation gives CASSLYQIGDSNQPQHF.

The rearrangement links TRBV2 to TRBJ2-3; 9 bases line up with TRBD2. With 1 base clipped from V and 1 base from J, the junction kept 3 bases outside the gene matches. The CDR3 loop spans 16 amino acids. In germline, CDR1 is SNHLY, CDR2 FYNNEI. The CDR3 DNA reads as TGTGCCAGCAGTGAAGGAATAGCGGGGGGCACAGATACGCAGTATTTT. Translating it yields CASSEGIAGGTDTQYF. The entire variable domain, with the rest obtained from reference TRBV2 and TRBJ2-3, is as follows: EPEVTQTPSHQVTQMGQEVILRCVPISNHLYFYWYRQILGQKVEFLVSFYNNEISEKSEIFDDQFSVERPDGSNFTLKIRSTKLEDSAMYFCASSEGIAGGTDTQYFGPGTRLTVL.

The CDR3 loop is CASSLGLAGTGANVLTF. In nucleotides, the CDR3 is TGTGCCAGCAGCCTAGGACTAGCGGGGACCGGGGCCAACGTCCTGACTTTC. The chain joins TRBV7-2 to TRBJ2-6, with 12 bases identical to TRBD2. CDR1 is SGHTA and CDR2 is FQGNSA in the germline V gene. CDR3 length: 17 residues. Trimming removed 5 bases from V and 4 bases from J; junction bases left unmatched: 6.

The rearrangement joins TRBV15 to TRBJ1-1; no reliable D call. CDR3 size: 15 residues. The V end was cut by 0 bases, the J end by 1 base, with 9 bases between. Per germline, CDR1 LNHNV and CDR2 YYDKDF (reference sequence). In DNA form, the CDR3 reads TGTGCCACCAGCAGAGATCTGGCAGGGAACACTGAAGCTTTCTTT. Encoded protein: CATSRDLAGNTEAFF.

V and J are TRBV3-1 (or the pseudogene TRBV3-2) and TRBJ2-1, with a possible D match to TRBD1 (6 bases). V shed 1 base and J shed 8 bases, with 9 bases lying between them. The CDR3 consists of 13 residues. Germline values: CDR1 LGHDT, CDR2 YNNKEL (reference sequence). The CDR3 here is CASSQGGRDEQFF. DNA for the CDR3: TGTGCCAGCAGCCAAGGGGGGCGGGATGAGCAGTTCTTC.

The CDR3, as DNA: TGTGCCAGTAGTATTACAGGGGGGGTAGAGACCCAGTACTTC. Amino acid sequence: CASSITGGVETQYF. The chain employs TRBV19 and TRBJ2-5; possibly TRBD1 for D (8 bases). The CDR3 totals 14 residues. Trimming cost V 3 bases and J 4 bases, with 12 bases left between them. Germline V CDR1 and CDR2: LNHDA, SQIVND (reference sequence).

This clone occurred once. The chain is built from TRBV6-6 and TRBJ2-7, with 7 bases fitting TRBD2. The V gene end was trimmed by 4 bases and the J gene end by 3 bases; junction bases not matched to a gene: 12. The germline V gene encodes CDR1 MNHNY and CDR2 SVGAGI (reference sequence). This CDR3 is built from 16 residues. CDR3 sequence: CASSSSRLALGYEQYF. The CDR3 DNA is TGTGCCAGCAGTTCGTCTCGACTAGCTTTGGGCTACGAGCAGTACTTC.

The chain joins TRBV29-1 to TRBJ2-1; 11 bases align to TRBD2. In germline, CDR1 is SQVTM, CDR2 ANQGSEA. This CDR3 is built from 14 residues. V shed 4 bases and J 8 bases; nucleotides not matched to a gene: 7. CDR3 sequence: CSVASGGTGDEQFF. For the CDR3, the DNA is TGCAGCGTTGCTAGCGGGGGGACCGGCGATGAGCAGTTCTTC.

The chain links TRBV2 to TRBJ1-2; D may be TRBD1 (6 bases). The CDR3 covers 13 residues. CDR1 is SNHLY, CDR2 FYNNEI, per germline. V lost 7 bases and J lost 8, with 17 bases in between. This CDR3 is CASNPDSSGGYTF. Here the CDR3 DNA reads TGTGCCAGCAACCCGGACAGTTCTGGGGGCTACACCTTC.

The V gene is TRBV30, the J gene TRBJ2-5; D perhaps matches TRBD1 (5 bases). The CDR3 has 12 amino acids. Germline values: CDR1 GTSNPN, CDR2 SVGIG (reference sequence). The CDR3 here is CALGQRGETQYF. The CDR3, as DNA: TGTGCGCTGGGTCAAAGGGGAGAGACCCAGTACTTC.

The V call is TRBV12-3 or TRBV12-4, the J call TRBJ1-2, with D perhaps matching TRBD1 (5 bases). The CDR3 has 13 amino acids. V was pared by 6 bases and J by 8 bases, with 16 bases between. Here the CDR3 reads CASRRGGSDGYTF. The CDR3 DNA reads as TGTGCCAGCAGGCGGGGCGGGTCGGACGGCTACACCTTC.

J is TRBJ1-2 and V is TRBV30, with no clear D. The germline V gene encodes CDR1 GTSNPN and CDR2 SVGIG (reference sequence). CDR3 length: 14 residues. Trimming removed 6 bases from V and 0 bases from J, with 14 bases in between. CDR3 nucleotides: TGTGCCTGTATCACCGAGGGCACTAACTATGGCTACACCTTC. This sequence encodes CACITEGTNYGYTF.

V usage is TRBV10-3 and J usage is TRBJ2-7, with 10 bases fitting TRBD1. The CDR3 length is 14 residues. Per germline, CDR1 ENHRY and CDR2 SYGVKD. V trimming: 10 bases; J trimming: 5 bases; junction bases outside the gene matches: 11. The CDR3 reads CATRRGQGTNEQYF. The CDR3 bases are TGTGCCACGCGAAGGGGACAGGGGACTAACGAGCAGTACTTC.

This clone was seen just once. The rearrangement uses TRBV6-6 and TRBJ2-7; D is undetermined. This CDR3 spans 14 amino acids. V shed 5 bases and J shed 1 base, with 12 bases lying between them. CDR1 and CDR2 from the germline V gene are MNHNY and SVGAGI (reference sequence). This CDR3 is CASSMAPGSYEQYF. CDR3 in DNA: TGTGCCAGCAGTATGGCCCCGGGTTCCTACGAGCAGTACTTC.

V is TRBV21-1 and J is TRBJ2-5; TRBD2, the D gene given by the table, was not confirmed from the DNA. TRBV21-1 counts as a pseudogene. The CDR3 sequence is 14 residues long. CDR3 loop: CASSASELVETQYF. In DNA form, the CDR3 reads TGTGCCAGCAGCGCCTCCGAACTAGTTGAGACCCAGTACTTC.

The rearrangement joins TRBV5-1 to TRBJ1-1; D ambiguous. The CDR3 is made up of 15 amino acids. V was shortened by 0 bases and J by 2 bases, with 11 bases between the two germline ends. CDR1 is SGHRS, CDR2 YFSETQ, per germline. DNA for the CDR3: TGCGCCAGCAGCTTGGTTTCGGGGAGCAACACTGAAGCTTTCTTT. It codes for CASSLVSGSNTEAFF.